The next 5 T cell receptor beta chains were all read from a single sample in a study of T cell changes during pregnancy in multiple sclerosis. Clones were read by immunoSEQ multiplex PCR, and TCRdb kept only the in-frame ones, dropping some. Altogether tens of thousands of clones are present, roughly 92% being singletons, with the ten largest covering around 2%. The source was peripheral blood, collected in the third trimester of pregnancy. The receptors stem from a female donor with multiple sclerosis, enrolled in a pregnancy study.

J is TRBJ1-2 and V is TRBV28; weak D call: TRBD1 (5 bases). Per the germline V gene, CDR1 is MDHEN and CDR2 is SYDVKM. This CDR3 contains 14 residues. Trimming stripped 6 bases from V and 1 base from J, with 12 bases between. The CDR3 spells CASRRQFLNYGYTF. CDR3 sequence (DNA): TGTGCCAGCAGGCGACAGTTCCTTAACTATGGCTACACCTTC.

This clone was found a few times. The V call is TRBV19, the J call TRBJ1-1, with a possible D match to TRBD1 (6 bases). V lost 6 bases and J 0 bases, leaving 11 bases between the germline ends. This CDR3 comprises 14 residues. CDR1 is LNHDA and CDR2 is SQIVND in the germline V gene (reference sequence). The CDR3 here is CASRSYRVNTEAFF. CDR3 DNA sequence: TGTGCCAGTAGGTCCTACAGGGTGAACACTGAAGCTTTCTTT.

V and J are TRBV7-9 and TRBJ1-1; D is unclear. CDR1 is SEHNR, CDR2 FQNEAQ, per germline (reference sequence). The CDR3 runs to 13 residues. V lost 5 bases and J lost 3, with 10 bases in between. In DNA, the CDR3 is TGTGCCAGCAGCCCGGCGGGTGACACTGAAGCTTTCTTT. As protein: CASSPAGDTEAFF.

This clone occurred once. The V call is TRBV7-2, the J call TRBJ2-7; TRBD1 agrees at 9 bases. CDR1 and CDR2 from the germline V gene are SGHTA and FQGNSA. V was pared by 6 bases and J by 1 base, with 4 bases of the junction left unmatched. CDR3 length: 14 amino acids. The CDR3: CASRTGTGSYEQYF. The CDR3 nucleotides are TGTGCCAGCAGGACCGGGACAGGGTCCTACGAGCAGTACTTC.

The V call is TRBV6-1, the J call TRBJ2-3; 7 bases agree with TRBD1. J gave up 4 bases and V 1 base, and 8 bases lay outside the gene matches. Germline V gene sequence: CDR1 MNHNS, CDR2 SASEGT. CDR3 size: 16 residues. The CDR3 is CASSEGRETGPDTQYF. CDR3 DNA sequence: TGTGCCAGCAGTGAAGGCCGTGAGACAGGGCCAGATACGCAGTATTTT.